This TCR beta chain was obtained from a study of T-cell memory formation after mild COVID-19. Overall study results and limits: Shrinking CD4+ clones were chiefly CM and EM; CD8+ ones were chiefly EMRA. In second-wave clones peaking day 37, SARS-CoV-2 specificity remained unconfirmed.

The CDR3 is 16 amino acids. Trimming took off 0 bases at V and 5 bases at J, with 17 bases between the two ends. The germline CDR1 and CDR2 sequences are SGHDT and YYEEEE. As to this clonotype: Its target is not known.

TCRdb recomputed calls from the 5' RACE reads with MiXCR, one row per CDR3 protein. The repertoire holds 150,000 to 200,000 distinct CDR3 sequences, with about 14% as singletons. The sequence derives from an adult woman who had mild COVID-19 (a few samples of this study predate the infection). Cell type and time point are not known. The sequencing input was PBMCs or a T cell subset sorted from them (not recorded which). The chain recombines TRBV5-6 with TRBJ2-5; perhaps TRBD2 as D (6 bases). CDR3 sequence (DNA): TGTGCCAGCAGCTTGGTCGGAACGGGAGTCGGGGAGACCCAGTACTTC. The encoded protein is CASSLVGTGVGETQYF.